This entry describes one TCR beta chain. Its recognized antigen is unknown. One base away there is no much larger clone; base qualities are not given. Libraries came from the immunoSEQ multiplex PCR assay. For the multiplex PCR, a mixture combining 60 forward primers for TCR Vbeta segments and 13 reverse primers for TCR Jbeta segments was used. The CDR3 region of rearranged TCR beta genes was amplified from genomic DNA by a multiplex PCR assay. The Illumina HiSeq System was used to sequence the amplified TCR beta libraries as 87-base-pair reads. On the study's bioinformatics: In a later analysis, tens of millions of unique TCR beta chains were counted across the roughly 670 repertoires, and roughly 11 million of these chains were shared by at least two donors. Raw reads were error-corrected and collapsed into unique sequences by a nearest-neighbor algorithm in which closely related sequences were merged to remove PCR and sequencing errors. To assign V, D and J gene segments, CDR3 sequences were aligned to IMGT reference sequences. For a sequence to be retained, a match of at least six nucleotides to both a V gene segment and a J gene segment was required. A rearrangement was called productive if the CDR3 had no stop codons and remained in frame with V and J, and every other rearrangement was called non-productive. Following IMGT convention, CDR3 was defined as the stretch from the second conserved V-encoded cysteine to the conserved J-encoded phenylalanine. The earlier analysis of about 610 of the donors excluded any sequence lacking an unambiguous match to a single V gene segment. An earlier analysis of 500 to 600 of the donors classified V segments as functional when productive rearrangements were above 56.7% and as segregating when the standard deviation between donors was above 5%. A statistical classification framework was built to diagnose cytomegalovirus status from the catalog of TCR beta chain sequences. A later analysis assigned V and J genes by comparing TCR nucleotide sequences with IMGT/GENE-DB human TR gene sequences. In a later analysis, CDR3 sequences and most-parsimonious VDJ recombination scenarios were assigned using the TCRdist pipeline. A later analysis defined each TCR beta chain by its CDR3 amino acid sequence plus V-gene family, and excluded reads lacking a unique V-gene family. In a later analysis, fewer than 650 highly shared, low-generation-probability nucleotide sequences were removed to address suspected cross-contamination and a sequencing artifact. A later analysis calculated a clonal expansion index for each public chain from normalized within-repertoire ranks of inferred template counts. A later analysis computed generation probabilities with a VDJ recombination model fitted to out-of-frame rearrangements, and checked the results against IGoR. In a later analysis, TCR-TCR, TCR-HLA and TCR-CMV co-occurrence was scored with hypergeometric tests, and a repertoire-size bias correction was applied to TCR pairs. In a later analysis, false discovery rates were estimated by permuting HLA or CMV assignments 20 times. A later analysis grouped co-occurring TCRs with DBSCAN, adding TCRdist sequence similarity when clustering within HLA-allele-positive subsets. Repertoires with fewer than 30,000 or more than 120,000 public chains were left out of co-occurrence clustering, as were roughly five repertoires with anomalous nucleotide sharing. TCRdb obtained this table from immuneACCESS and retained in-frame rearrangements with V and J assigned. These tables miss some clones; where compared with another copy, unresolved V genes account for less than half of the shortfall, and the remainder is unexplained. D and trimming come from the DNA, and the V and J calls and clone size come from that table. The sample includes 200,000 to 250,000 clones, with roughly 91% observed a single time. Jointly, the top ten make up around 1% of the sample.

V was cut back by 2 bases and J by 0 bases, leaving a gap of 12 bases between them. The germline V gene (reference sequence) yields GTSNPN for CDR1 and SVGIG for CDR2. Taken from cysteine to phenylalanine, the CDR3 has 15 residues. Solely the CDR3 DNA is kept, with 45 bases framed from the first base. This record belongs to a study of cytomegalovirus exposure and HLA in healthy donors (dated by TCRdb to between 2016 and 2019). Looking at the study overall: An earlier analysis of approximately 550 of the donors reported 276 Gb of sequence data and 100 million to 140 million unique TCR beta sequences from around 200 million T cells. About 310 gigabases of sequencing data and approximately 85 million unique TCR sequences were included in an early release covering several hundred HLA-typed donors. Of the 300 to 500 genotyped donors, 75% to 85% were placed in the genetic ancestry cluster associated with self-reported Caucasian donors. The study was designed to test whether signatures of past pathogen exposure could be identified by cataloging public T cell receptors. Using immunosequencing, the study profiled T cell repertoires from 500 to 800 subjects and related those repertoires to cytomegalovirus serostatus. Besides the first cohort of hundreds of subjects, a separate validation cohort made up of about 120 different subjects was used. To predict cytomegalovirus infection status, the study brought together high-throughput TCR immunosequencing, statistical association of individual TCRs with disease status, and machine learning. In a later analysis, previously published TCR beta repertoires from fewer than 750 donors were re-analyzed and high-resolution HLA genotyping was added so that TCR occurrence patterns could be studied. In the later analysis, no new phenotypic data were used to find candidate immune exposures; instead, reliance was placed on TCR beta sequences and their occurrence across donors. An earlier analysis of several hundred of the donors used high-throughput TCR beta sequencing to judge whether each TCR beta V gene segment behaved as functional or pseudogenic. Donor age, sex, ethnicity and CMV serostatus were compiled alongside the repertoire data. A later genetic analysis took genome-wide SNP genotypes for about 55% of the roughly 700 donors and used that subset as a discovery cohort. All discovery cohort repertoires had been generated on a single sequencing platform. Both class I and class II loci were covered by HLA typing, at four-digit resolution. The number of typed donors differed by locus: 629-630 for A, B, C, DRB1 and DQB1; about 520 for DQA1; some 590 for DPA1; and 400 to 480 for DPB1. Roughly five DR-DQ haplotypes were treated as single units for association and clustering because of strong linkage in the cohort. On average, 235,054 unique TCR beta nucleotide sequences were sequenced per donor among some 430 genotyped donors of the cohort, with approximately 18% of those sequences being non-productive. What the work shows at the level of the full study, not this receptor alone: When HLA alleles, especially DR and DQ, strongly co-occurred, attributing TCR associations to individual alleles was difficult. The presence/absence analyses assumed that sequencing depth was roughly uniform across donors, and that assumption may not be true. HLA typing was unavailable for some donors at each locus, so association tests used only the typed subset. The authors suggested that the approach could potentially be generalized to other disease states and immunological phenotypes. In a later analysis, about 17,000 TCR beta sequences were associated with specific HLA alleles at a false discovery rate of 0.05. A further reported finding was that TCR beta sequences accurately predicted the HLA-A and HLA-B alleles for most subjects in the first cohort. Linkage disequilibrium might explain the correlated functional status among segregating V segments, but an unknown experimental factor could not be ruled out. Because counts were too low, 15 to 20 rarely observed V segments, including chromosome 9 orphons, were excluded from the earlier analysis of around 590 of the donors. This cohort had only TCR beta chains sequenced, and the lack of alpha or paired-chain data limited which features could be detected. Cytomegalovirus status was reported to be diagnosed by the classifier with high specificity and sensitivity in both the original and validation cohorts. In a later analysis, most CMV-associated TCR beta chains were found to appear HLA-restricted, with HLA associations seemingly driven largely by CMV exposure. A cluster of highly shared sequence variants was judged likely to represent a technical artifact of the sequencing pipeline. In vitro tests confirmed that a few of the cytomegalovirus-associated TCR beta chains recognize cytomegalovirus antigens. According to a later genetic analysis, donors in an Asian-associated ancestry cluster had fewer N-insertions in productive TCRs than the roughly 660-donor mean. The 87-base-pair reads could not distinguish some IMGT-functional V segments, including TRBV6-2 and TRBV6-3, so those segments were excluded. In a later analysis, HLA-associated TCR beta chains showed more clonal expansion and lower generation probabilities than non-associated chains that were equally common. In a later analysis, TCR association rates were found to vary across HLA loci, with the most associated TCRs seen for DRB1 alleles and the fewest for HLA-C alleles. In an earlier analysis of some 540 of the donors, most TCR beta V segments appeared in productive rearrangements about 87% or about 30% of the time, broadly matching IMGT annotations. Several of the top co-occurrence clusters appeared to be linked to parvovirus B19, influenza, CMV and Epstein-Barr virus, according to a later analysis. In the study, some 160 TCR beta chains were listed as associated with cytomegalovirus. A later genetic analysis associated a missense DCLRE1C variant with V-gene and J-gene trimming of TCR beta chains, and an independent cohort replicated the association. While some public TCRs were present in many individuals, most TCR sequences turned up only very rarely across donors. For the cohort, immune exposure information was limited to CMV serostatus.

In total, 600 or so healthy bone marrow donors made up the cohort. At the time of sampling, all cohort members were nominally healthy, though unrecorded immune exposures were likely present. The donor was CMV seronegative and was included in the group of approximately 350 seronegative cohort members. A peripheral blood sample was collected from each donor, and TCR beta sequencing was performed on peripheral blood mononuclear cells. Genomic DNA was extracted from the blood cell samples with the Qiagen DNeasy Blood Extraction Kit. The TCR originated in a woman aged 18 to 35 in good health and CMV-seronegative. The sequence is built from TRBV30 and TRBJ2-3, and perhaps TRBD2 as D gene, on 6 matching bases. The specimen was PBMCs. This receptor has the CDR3 CAWSPGGASTDTQYF. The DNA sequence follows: TGTGCCTGGAGTCCAGGAGGGGCTAGCACAGATACGCAGTATTTT.